This section outlines one TCR beta chain sequence together with its context. This clone appeared a single time. What antigen it recognizes has not been identified. No much larger clonotype is one base removed from it; base qualities were not supplied. This sample is part of a study of blood T cell repertoires in COVID-19 (dated by TCRdb to the early 2020s). Background on the whole study: Collaborator samples came from the United States, Italy and Spain and covered acute and convalescent phases of COVID-19. The prospective study material was composed of cDNA or gDNA derived from T cells, B-cell-depleted T cells, or PBMCs. The repertoires were made available in a free public database intended to serve as a resource for research on the immune response to SARS-CoV-2. The samples were drawn from the first 160 participants of the ongoing ImmuneRACE study and from roughly 1,300 subjects provided by 6 global collaborators. Subjects who had been exposed to COVID-19, were actively infected with it, or had recovered from it provided the deeply sampled blood TCRbeta repertoires that made up the dataset. The sample metadata nearly always contained a de-identified subject ID, COVID-19 status, age in years and sex. Where available, HLA class I and class II types were taken from metadata supplied by the sample provider and were not determined by assay-based typing. What the research found in general, with its limitations: Clinical and demographic metadata were provided uncurated, with the amount varying by source and participant.

Collaborating institutions collected whole blood in K2EDTA tubes following their own protocols. For TCRbeta analysis, collaborators shipped samples in one of three forms: frozen whole blood, isolated PBMCs, or DNA extracted from either of those sample types. The immunoSEQ Assay, a bias-controlled multiplex PCR, was used to amplify TCRbeta CDR3 regions from genomic DNA. For the original study's pipeline: The number of nucleated cells in each sample was estimated from the amplification of reference gene primers within the assay. Sequence reads were collapsed and filtered to measure the absolute abundance of every unique TCRbeta CDR3 rearrangement. Productive Simpson clonality was computed per sample as the square root of Simpson's diversity index over productive rearrangements. TCRdb limited this immuneACCESS table to in-frame rearrangements with V and J called. A share of clones is missing; checked studies link under half to unresolved V genes, and the rest is unexplained. The V and J calls and clone size come from that table; D and trimming were worked out from the DNA. The sample records under 100,000 clones, more than 75% of which are singletons. The ten most abundant clones make up approximately 17% of the sample.

Taken from the germline V gene (reference sequence), the CDR1 and CDR2 loops are GTSNPN and SVGIG. V lost 1 base and J lost 2 bases, and the count of bases not matched to a germline gene is 5. The cysteine opens and the phenylalanine closes a CDR3 of 15 amino acids. Only CDR3 DNA is held: 45 bases, read in frame from base 1. This receptor was identified in a human donor in a cohort sampled during active COVID-19. The receptor chain draws on TRBV30 and TRBJ2-3, and 8 junction bases match TRBD2. Material for sequencing was peripheral blood. This receptor has the CDR3 CAWSGSGGDTDTQYF. Here is the DNA: TGTGCCTGGAGTGGAAGCGGGGGCGACACAGATACGCAGTATTTT.